These T cell receptor beta chains were read from a single sample in a study of Tregs in tolerant kidney transplant recipients. Libraries were prepared by immunoSEQ multiplex PCR; TCRdb keeps only in-frame clonotypes and omits some of them. This sample has nearly 50,000 clones, with approximately 89% found just once. The sample consisted of CD8+ T cells from blood (PBMCs), taken 12 months after the transplant. The receptors come from a human patient who received a combined kidney and bone marrow transplant. Some T cells could come from the graft donor. The CDR3 runs from the conserved cysteine through the conserved F or W. The D gene is left open where the match is weak. The size entry is marked missing in some rows and otherwise reads once, few, many or a size class.

size	V	D	J	CDR3	DNA
-	TRBV7-5	-	TRBJ2-2	CVRSLVVAVNTGELFF	TGTGTCAGAAGCTTAGTTGTCGCAGTGAATACCGGGGAGCTGTTTTTT
few	TRBV15	-	TRBJ2-3	CATSREPGWTDTQYF	TGTGCCACCAGCAGAGAGCCGGGGTGGACAGATACGCAGTATTTT
once	TRBV7-8	TRBD1	TRBJ2-7	CASSEGQAYEQYF	TGTGCCTCCTCCGAGGGACAGGCCTACGAGCAGTACTTC
-	TRBV29-1	TRBD1	TRBJ1-2	CSVEDLKGARSGYTF	TGCAGCGTTGAAGATTTGAAGGGGGCGCGTTCCGGCTACACCTTC
-	TRBV29-1	TRBD1	TRBJ1-4	CSAVTGIDEKLFF	TGCAGCGCCGTGACAGGGATCGATGAAAAACTGTTTTTT
-	TRBV9	TRBD1	TRBJ2-5	CASSADRRAETQYF	TGTGCCAGCAGCGCGGACAGGCGGGCGGAGACCCAGTACTTC
-	TRBV5-5	TRBD1	TRBJ2-5	CASSPGQGGQTQYF	TGTGCCAGCAGCCCGGGACAGGGCGGTCAGACCCAGTACTTC
-	TRBV7-6	TRBD2	TRBJ2-7	CASSLVAGGEQYF	TGTGCCAGCAGCTTAGTTGCGGGGGGCGAGCAGTACTTC
-	TRBV9	TRBD1	TRBJ1-2	CASSDSQGASNYGYTF	TGTGCCAGCAGCGATTCTCAGGGGGCGTCAAACTATGGCTACACCTTC
few	TRBV4-3	TRBD1	TRBJ1-6	CASSQARQGRDSPLHF	TGCGCCAGCAGCCAAGCCCGACAGGGCCGGGATTCACCCCTCCACTTT
-	TRBV14	-	TRBJ2-3	CASKGGPTDTQYF	TGTGCCAGCAAAGGGGGTCCCACAGATACGCAGTATTTT
once	TRBV21-1	-	TRBJ1-4	CASSKADDLGGDNEKLFF	TGTGCCAGCAGCAAAGCGGACGATCTAGGAGGGGATAATGAAAAACTGTTTTTT
-	TRBV9	TRBD1	TRBJ1-2	CASSPWDRLVSNYGYTF	TGTGCCAGCAGCCCATGGGACAGGCTAGTTTCTAACTATGGCTACACCTTC
-	TRBV4-3	TRBD2	TRBJ2-1	CASSQVSSGGVPYNEQFF	TGCGCCAGCAGCCAAGTGTCTAGCGGGGGGGTCCCCTACAATGAGCAGTTCTTC
-	TRBV9	-	TRBJ1-2	CASSPRTALAHGYTF	TGTGCCAGCAGCCCCCGGACAGCTCTAGCACATGGCTACACCTTC
-	TRBV4-3	-	TRBJ1-5	CASSPSQVSNQPQHF	TGCGCCAGCAGCCCCTCCCAGGTTAGCAATCAGCCCCAGCATTTT
-	TRBV2	-	TRBJ2-7	CASSEGGEEGEQYF	TGTGCCAGCAGTGAAGGCGGGGAGGAGGGCGAGCAGTACTTC
once	TRBV4-3	-	TRBJ2-2	CASSQGADGDTGELFF	TGCGCCAGCAGCCAAGGAGCGGACGGGGACACCGGGGAGCTGTTTTTT
-	TRBV9	-	TRBJ1-5	CASSVWGGNQPQHF	TGTGCCAGCAGCGTATGGGGAGGCAATCAGCCCCAGCATTTT
-	TRBV21-1	-	TRBJ2-7	CASSTRDNSYEQYF	TGTGCCAGCAGCACCCGGGACAACTCCTACGAGCAGTACTTC
-	TRBV9	-	TRBJ2-7	CASSGGPSSYEQYF	TGTGCCAGCAGCGGGGGCCCGAGCTCCTACGAGCAGTACTTC
-	TRBV2	TRBD1	TRBJ2-5	CASSEGQRKQETQYF	TGTGCCAGCAGTGAGGGACAGCGGAAGCAAGAGACCCAGTACTTC
-	TRBV5-6	TRBD1	TRBJ1-1	CASSLGQGSAFF	TGTGCCAGCAGCTTAGGACAGGGCTCAGCTTTCTTT
-	TRBV15	-	TRBJ2-1	CATSKISETGNEQFF	TGTGCCACCAGCAAGATATCCGAAACGGGCAATGAGCAGTTCTTC
-	TRBV7-6	-	TRBJ2-2	CASRIENTGELFF	TGTGCCAGCAGGATAGAGAACACCGGGGAGCTGTTTTTT
-	TRBV6-1	-	TRBJ2-7	CASRQQHNQYYEQYF	TGTGCCAGCAGACAGCAGCACAACCAGTACTACGAGCAGTACTTC
-	TRBV4-3	-	TRBJ2-2	CASSQAGGAGGELFF	TGCGCCAGCAGCCAAGCTGGAGGGGCTGGTGGGGAGCTGTTTTTT
-	TRBV6-5	-	TRBJ2-1	CATLSGNEQFF	TGTGCCACCCTTAGCGGAAATGAGCAGTTCTTC
-	TRBV4-3	-	TRBJ1-1	CASSQGHSSYTEAFF	TGCGCCAGCAGCCAAGGACACTCCTCTTACACTGAAGCTTTCTTT
-	TRBV19	TRBD1	TRBJ2-7	CASRPRDSSYEQYF	TGTGCCAGTAGACCCCGGGACAGCTCCTACGAGCAGTACTTC
once	TRBV11-2	-	TRBJ2-3	CASSHGWASTDTQYF	TGTGCCAGCAGCCACGGCTGGGCTAGCACAGATACGCAGTATTTT
-	TRBV15	-	TRBJ2-7	CATSPTLGNYEQYF	TGTGCCACCAGCCCCACCTTGGGCAACTACGAGCAGTACTTC
once	TRBV7-3	-	TRBJ2-6	CASSSLEAFKANVLTF	TGTGCCAGCAGCTCCCTGGAGGCGTTTAAGGCCAACGTCCTGACTTTC
-	TRBV10-3	-	TRBJ2-7	CASGPGDYEQYF	TGTGCCTCAGGCCCAGGTGACTACGAGCAGTACTTC
-	TRBV4-2	TRBD2	TRBJ2-3	CASRSPTSGTDTQYF	TGTGCCAGCAGGAGCCCGACTAGCGGCACAGATACGCAGTATTTT
-	TRBV5-1	TRBD1	TRBJ2-7	CASSFVFLTGVSYEQYF	TGCGCCAGCAGCTTTGTCTTCCTCACAGGGGTGTCCTACGAGCAGTACTTC
-	TRBV5-8	TRBD1	TRBJ2-7	CASSLGSGQGLHEQYF	TGTGCCAGCAGCTTGGGAAGCGGACAGGGTTTACACGAGCAGTACTTC
-	TRBV27	TRBD1	TRBJ1-1	CASSMGQGGPEAFF	TGTGCCAGCAGTATGGGACAGGGGGGTCCTGAAGCTTTCTTT
-	TRBV10-3	-	TRBJ2-3	CAISAPGLKSTDTQYF	TGTGCCATCAGCGCACCGGGACTGAAGAGCACAGATACGCAGTATTTT
-	TRBV15	TRBD2	TRBJ2-2	CATSRDGLAANTGELFF	TGTGCCACCAGCAGAGATGGACTAGCGGCGAACACCGGGGAGCTGTTTTTT
once	TRBV4-2	-	TRBJ2-7	CASSLFGLADYEQYF	TGTGCCAGCAGCCTCTTTGGGCTAGCCGACTACGAGCAGTACTTC